This TCR beta chain emerged from a study of shared clonotypes between healthy human individuals. Across the whole study: Researchers drew samples from a couple of women and a few men aged 18 to 49.

Once extracted for a subset, genomic DNA was divided evenly among several immunoSEQ plates. Sequenced by immunoSEQ multiplex PCR; TCRdb stores in-frame clones only, minus some. The sample records millions of clones, roughly 91% being singletons. This CDR3 is 16 amino acids long. Germline assignment: CDR1 LGHNA and CDR2 YSLEER. Trimming stripped 4 bases from V and 7 bases from J, with 20 bases between. Terminally differentiated effector memory CD45RA+ cells were left out of the naive CD8 fraction, which was CD45RO-negative and positively selected for CCR7. Healthy HIV-negative adults with no recent acute infections or vaccinations were recruited as donors.

V and J are TRBV4-3 and TRBJ2-1; D gene uncertain. The sample comprised naive CD8+ T cells from PBMCs. The sequence was obtained from a young man in good health. Some clones in this sample may be carry-over from other donors' samples. CDR3 loop: CASSRQTASLGNEQFF. Written as DNA, the CDR3 is TGCGCCAGCAGCCGCCAAACCGCGTCGCTGGGAAATGAGCAGTTCTTC.